A single sample gave rise to the 9 T cell receptor beta chains below, sequenced in a study of T cell responses to AZD1222 COVID-19 vaccine (dated by TCRdb to the early 2020s). According to the study, the label for this sample's time point signals: about 28 days (+/-7) after the second vaccine dose. The library was prepared using the immunoSEQ multiplex PCR assay. Held by TCRdb, this immuneACCESS table contains in-frame sequences only and omits some clones. Under half of the omission traces to an unresolved V gene where checked; the cause of the rest is unknown. Recorded for this sample are approximately 140,000 clones; 91% of them occurred a single time. The ten largest clones capture 1.9% of the sample. The input for sequencing was peripheral blood, taken 28 days after the second AZD1222 dose. The receptor source for this set is an adult who received the AZD1222 COVID-19 vaccine.

This clone came up once. The gene calls are TRBV30 and TRBJ1-5; tentative D call: TRBD1 (5 bases). CDR3 length: 13 residues. Between the trimmed V and J ends, which lost 3 bases and 5 bases, there was a span of 11 bases. CDR1 GTSNPN and CDR2 SVGIG come from the germline V gene (reference sequence). The CDR3 is CAWSLLGDQPQHF. The DNA of the CDR3 is TGTGCCTGGAGCCTTCTGGGGGATCAGCCCCAGCATTTT.

This chain connects TRBV7-2 to TRBJ2-3; maybe TRBD2 (6 bases). The CDR3 extends over 14 amino acids. The V gene's germline CDR1 is SGHTA and CDR2 FQGNSA. Trimming took 0 bases from V and 3 from J, leaving 7 bases between them. CDR3 nucleotide sequence: TGTGCCAGCAGCTTAGCTAGCGGTACAGATACGCAGTATTTT. Protein sequence: CASSLASGTDTQYF.

The chain carries TRBV11-2 and TRBJ2-1; 9 positions match TRBD1. With 4 bases clipped from V and 8 bases from J, the junction kept 9 bases outside the gene matches. Per the germline V gene, CDR1 is SGHAT and CDR2 is FQNNGV. This CDR3 contains 15 residues. The CDR3 DNA reads as TGTGCCAGCAGCTCCCCCGGGACAGGGCTCGATGAGCAGTTCTTC. This encodes CASSSPGTGLDEQFF.

This sequence joins TRBV27 and TRBJ2-4; tentatively, D is TRBD1 (6 bases). The CDR3 loop spans 12 amino acids. V shed 10 bases and J shed 5 bases, with 12 bases lying between them. Germline CDR1 and CDR2: MNHEY and SMNVEV (reference sequence). The CDR3 sequence: CAIRTVENIQYF. In DNA, the CDR3 is TGTGCCATTCGGACAGTAGAAAACATTCAGTACTTC.

The J gene is TRBJ1-2, the V gene TRBV14; D not certain. The CDR3 runs 13 residues. The germline V and J ends were trimmed by 0 bases and 6 bases, with 8 bases remaining between them. Germline V gene sequence: CDR1 SGHDN, CDR2 FVKESK. The chain's CDR3 is CASSQDRRDGYTF. The CDR3 DNA sequence: TGTGCCAGCAGCCAAGACCGGAGGGATGGCTACACCTTC.

This rearrangement joins TRBV6-6 to TRBJ2-7, with D possibly TRBD2 on 5 matching bases. Trimming stripped 10 bases from V and 0 bases from J, with 7 bases between. The CDR3 extends over 11 amino acids. CDR1 MNHNY and CDR2 SVGAGI come from the germline V gene (reference sequence). Here the CDR3 DNA reads TGTGCCACGGGGAGCTCCTACGAGCAGTACTTC. Its protein product is CATGSSYEQYF.

This sequence joins TRBV7-9 and TRBJ1-1, with D possibly TRBD1 on 6 matching bases. Germline V gene sequence: CDR1 SEHNR, CDR2 FQNEAQ (reference sequence). The CDR3 has 13 amino acids. Trimming took off 7 bases at V and 5 bases at J, with 14 bases between the two ends. The CDR3 DNA reads TGTGCCAGCAACAGACTAACAGGGACTGAAGCTTTCTTT. It encodes CASNRLTGTEAFF.

The rearrangement joins TRBV11-2 to TRBJ2-7; D uncertain. In germline, CDR1 is SGHAT, CDR2 FQNNGV. Trimming stripped 2 bases from V and 3 bases from J, with 2 bases between. The length of the CDR3 is 11 residues. DNA of the CDR3: TGTGCCAGCAGCTTATACTACGAGCAGTACTTC. Translating it yields CASSLYYEQYF.

The chain couples TRBV27 to TRBJ1-2; 11 nucleotides align to TRBD1. The V and J ends lost 6 bases and 6 bases, in that order; junction bases with no gene match: 6. CDR3 length equals 14 residues. Germline CDR1 is MNHEY and CDR2 is SMNVEV (reference sequence). CDR3 protein: CASRRTGGAHGYTF. CDR3 nucleotides: TGTGCCAGCAGACGGACAGGGGGCGCACATGGCTACACCTTC.